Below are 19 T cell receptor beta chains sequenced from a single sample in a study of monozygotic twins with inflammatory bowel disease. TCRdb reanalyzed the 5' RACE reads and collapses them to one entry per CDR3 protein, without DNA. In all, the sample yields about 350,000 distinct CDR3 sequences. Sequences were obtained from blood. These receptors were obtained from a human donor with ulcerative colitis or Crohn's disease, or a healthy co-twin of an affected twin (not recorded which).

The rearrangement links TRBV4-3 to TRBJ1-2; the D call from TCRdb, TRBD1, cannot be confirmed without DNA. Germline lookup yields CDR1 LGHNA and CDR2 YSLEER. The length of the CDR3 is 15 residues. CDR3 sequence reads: CASSHRTGIYYGYTF.

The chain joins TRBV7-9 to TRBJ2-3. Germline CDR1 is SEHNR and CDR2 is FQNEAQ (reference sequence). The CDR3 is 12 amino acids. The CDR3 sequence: CASSFDSDTQYF.

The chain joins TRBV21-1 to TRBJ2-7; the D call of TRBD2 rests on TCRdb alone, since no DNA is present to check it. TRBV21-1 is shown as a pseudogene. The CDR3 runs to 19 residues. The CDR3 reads CASSRGGVAGGHRTCEQYF.

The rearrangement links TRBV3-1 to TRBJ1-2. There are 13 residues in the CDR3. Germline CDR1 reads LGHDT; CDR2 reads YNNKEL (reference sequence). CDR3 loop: CASSPVTNYGYTF.

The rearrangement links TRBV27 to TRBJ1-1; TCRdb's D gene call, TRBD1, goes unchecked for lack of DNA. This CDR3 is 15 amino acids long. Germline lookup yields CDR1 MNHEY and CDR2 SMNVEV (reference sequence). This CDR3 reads CASSLSGALSTEAFF.

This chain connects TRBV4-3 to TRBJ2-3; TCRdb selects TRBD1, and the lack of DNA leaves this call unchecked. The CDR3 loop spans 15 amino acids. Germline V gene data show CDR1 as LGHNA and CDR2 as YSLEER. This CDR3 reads CASSQERQGADTQYF.

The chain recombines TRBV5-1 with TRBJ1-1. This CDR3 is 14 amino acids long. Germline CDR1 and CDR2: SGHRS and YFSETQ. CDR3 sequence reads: CASSPGRANTEAFF.

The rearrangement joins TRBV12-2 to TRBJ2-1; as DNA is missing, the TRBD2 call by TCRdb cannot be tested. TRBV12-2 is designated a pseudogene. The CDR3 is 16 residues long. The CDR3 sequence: CASRCAGTRGYNEQFF.

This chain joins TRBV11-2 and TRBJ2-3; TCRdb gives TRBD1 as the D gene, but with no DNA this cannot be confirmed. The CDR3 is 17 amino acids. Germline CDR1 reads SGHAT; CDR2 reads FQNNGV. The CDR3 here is CASSPDRVSKPTDTQYF.

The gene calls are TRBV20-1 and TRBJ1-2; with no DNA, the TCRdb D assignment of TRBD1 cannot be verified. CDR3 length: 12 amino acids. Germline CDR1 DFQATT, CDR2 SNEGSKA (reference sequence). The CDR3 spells CSAAQGAHGYTF.

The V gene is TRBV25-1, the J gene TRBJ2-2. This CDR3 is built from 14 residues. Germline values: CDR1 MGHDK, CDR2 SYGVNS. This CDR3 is CASTPRINTGELFF.

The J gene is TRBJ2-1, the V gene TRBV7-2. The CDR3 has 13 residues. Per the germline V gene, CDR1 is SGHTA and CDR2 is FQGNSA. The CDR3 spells CASSRNHLNEQFF.

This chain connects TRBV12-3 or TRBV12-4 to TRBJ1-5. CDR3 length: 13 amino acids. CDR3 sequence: CASSNGLNQPQHF.

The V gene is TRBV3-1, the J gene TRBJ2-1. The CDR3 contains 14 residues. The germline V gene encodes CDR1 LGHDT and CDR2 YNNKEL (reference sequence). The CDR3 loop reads CASSQDLSGNEQFF.

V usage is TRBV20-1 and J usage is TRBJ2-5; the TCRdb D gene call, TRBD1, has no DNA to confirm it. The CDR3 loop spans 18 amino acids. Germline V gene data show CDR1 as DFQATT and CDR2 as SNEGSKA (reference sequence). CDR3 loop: CSARDVGNRALLQETQYF.

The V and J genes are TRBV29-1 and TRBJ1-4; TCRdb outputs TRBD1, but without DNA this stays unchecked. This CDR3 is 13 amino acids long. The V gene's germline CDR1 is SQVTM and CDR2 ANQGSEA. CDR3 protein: CSARDSFNEKLFF.

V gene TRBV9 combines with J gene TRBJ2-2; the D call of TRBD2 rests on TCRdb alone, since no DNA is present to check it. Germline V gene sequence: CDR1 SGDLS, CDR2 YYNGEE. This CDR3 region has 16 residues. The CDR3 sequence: CASSVATLGGTGELFF.

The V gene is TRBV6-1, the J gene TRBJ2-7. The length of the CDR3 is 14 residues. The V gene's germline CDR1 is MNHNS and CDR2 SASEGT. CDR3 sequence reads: CASSEDSRSYEQYF.

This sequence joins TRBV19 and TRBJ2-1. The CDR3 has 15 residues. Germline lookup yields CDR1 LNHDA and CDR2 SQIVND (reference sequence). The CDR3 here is CASSKVESTYNEQFF.